A selection of T cell receptor beta chains follows, all from one sample in a study of beta chain features in type 1 diabetes. Using immunoSEQ multiplex PCR, the repertoire was profiled, and TCRdb retains in-frame clones only, with some absent. The table includes hundreds of thousands of clones, roughly 70% detected once. The sequencing sample was made of naive CD4+ T cells from blood. These receptors were obtained from a man aged 25-40 years in good health. Both conserved end residues are part of each CDR3. Fields, in order: J gene, clone size, V gene, D gene, CDR3 protein, CDR3 DNA. D genes are given only for firm matches. The size of a clone is reported for some rows only, either as once, few or many, or as a class for expanded clones.

j_gene: TRBJ2-2; abundance: few; v_gene: TRBV30; d_gene: TRBD1; CDR3aa: CAWSGRPYRGDTGELFF; CDR3nt: TGTGCCTGGAGTGGTCGACCCTACAGGGGGGATACCGGGGAGCTGTTTTTT
j_gene: TRBJ2-3; abundance: -; v_gene: TRBV11-3; d_gene: -; CDR3aa: CASSLGLGKDTQYF; CDR3nt: TGTGCCAGCAGCTTGGGACTGGGGAAAGATACGCAGTATTTT
j_gene: TRBJ1-1; abundance: -; v_gene: TRBV5-4; d_gene: -; CDR3aa: CASSLDRMNTEAFF; CDR3nt: TGTGCCAGCAGCTTGGACAGGATGAACACTGAAGCTTTCTTT
j_gene: TRBJ2-1; abundance: -; v_gene: TRBV28; d_gene: -; CDR3aa: CASKTGSTYNEQFF; CDR3nt: TGTGCCAGCAAGACAGGCTCCACTTACAATGAGCAGTTCTTC
j_gene: TRBJ2-5; abundance: -; v_gene: TRBV5-1; d_gene: TRBD2; CDR3aa: CASSLIAGDETQYF; CDR3nt: TGCGCCAGCAGCTTGATAGCGGGGGATGAGACCCAGTACTTC
j_gene: TRBJ2-3; abundance: -; v_gene: TRBV5-1; d_gene: TRBD1; CDR3aa: CASSSGQFTDTQYF; CDR3nt: TGCGCCAGCAGCTCGGGACAGTTCACAGATACGCAGTATTTT
j_gene: TRBJ2-5; abundance: -; v_gene: TRBV9; d_gene: TRBD2; CDR3aa: CASSVGTSQETQYF; CDR3nt: TGTGCCAGCAGCGTAGGGACTAGCCAAGAGACCCAGTACTTC
j_gene: TRBJ1-5; abundance: -; v_gene: TRBV13; d_gene: -; CDR3aa: CASKAQGSNQPQHF; CDR3nt: TGTGCCAGTAAAGCCCAGGGTAGCAATCAGCCCCAGCATTTT
j_gene: TRBJ2-1; abundance: few; v_gene: TRBV5-1; d_gene: -; CDR3aa: CASSFDIYNEQFF; CDR3nt: TGCGCCAGCAGCTTTGACATCTACAATGAGCAGTTCTTC
j_gene: TRBJ1-6; abundance: few; v_gene: TRBV7-2; d_gene: -; CDR3aa: CASRRDRFDSPLHF; CDR3nt: TGTGCCAGCAGACGCGACAGGTTCGATTCACCCCTCCACTTT
j_gene: TRBJ2-7; abundance: -; v_gene: TRBV7-9; d_gene: TRBD1; CDR3aa: CASSSHAGTVPYEQYF; CDR3nt: TGTGCCAGCAGTTCTCATGCCGGGACAGTACCCTACGAGCAGTACTTC
j_gene: TRBJ2-1; abundance: -; v_gene: TRBV29-1; d_gene: -; CDR3aa: CSVEEGGPYNEQFF; CDR3nt: TGCAGCGTTGAAGAAGGAGGTCCTTACAATGAGCAGTTCTTC
j_gene: TRBJ1-4; abundance: -; v_gene: TRBV30; d_gene: -; CDR3aa: CAWSENEKLFF; CDR3nt: TGTGCCTGGAGTGAAAATGAAAAACTGTTTTTT
j_gene: TRBJ2-7; abundance: -; v_gene: TRBV21-1; d_gene: -; CDR3aa: CASSNENRASRYYEQYF; CDR3nt: TGTGCCAGCAGCAACGAGAACCGAGCCTCCCGGTACTACGAGCAGTACTTC
j_gene: TRBJ1-1; abundance: once; v_gene: TRBV7-9; d_gene: TRBD1; CDR3aa: CASSLAPGGITEAFF; CDR3nt: TGTGCCAGCAGCTTAGCGCCAGGGGGCATCACTGAAGCTTTCTTT
j_gene: TRBJ2-1; abundance: -; v_gene: TRBV29-1; d_gene: -; CDR3aa: CSVRLGGAYFQFF; CDR3nt: TGCAGCGTTCGCCTCGGGGGAGCTTATTTCCAGTTCTTC
j_gene: TRBJ2-7; abundance: -; v_gene: TRBV30; d_gene: -; CDR3aa: CAWSDREQYF; CDR3nt: TGTGCCTGGAGTGACCGCGAGCAGTACTTC
j_gene: TRBJ2-5; abundance: -; v_gene: TRBV10-3; d_gene: -; CDR3aa: CAISGSGSPETQYF; CDR3nt: TGTGCCATCAGTGGCTCTGGTAGCCCAGAGACCCAGTACTTC
j_gene: TRBJ2-3; abundance: -; v_gene: TRBV27; d_gene: TRBD2; CDR3aa: CASSLLASGGATDTQYF; CDR3nt: TGTGCCAGCAGTTTATTGGCTAGCGGGGGGGCAACAGATACGCAGTATTTT
j_gene: TRBJ2-3; abundance: -; v_gene: TRBV28; d_gene: -; CDR3aa: CASSGAGPSTDTQYF; CDR3nt: TGTGCCAGCAGTGGAGCGGGCCCTAGCACAGATACGCAGTATTTT
j_gene: TRBJ2-5; abundance: -; v_gene: TRBV7-2; d_gene: TRBD1; CDR3aa: CASSLALGTGSRRETQYF; CDR3nt: TGTGCCAGCAGCTTAGCGCTGGGGACAGGGTCTAGAAGAGAGACCCAGTACTTC
j_gene: TRBJ1-3; abundance: few; v_gene: TRBV30; d_gene: -; CDR3aa: CASSHSSGNTIYF; CDR3nt: TGTGCCTCCAGCCACTCCTCTGGAAACACCATATATTTT
j_gene: TRBJ1-1; abundance: -; v_gene: TRBV30; d_gene: -; CDR3aa: CAWSVRTGLNTEAFF; CDR3nt: TGTGCCTGGAGTGTACGAACAGGGCTGAACACTGAAGCTTTCTTT
j_gene: TRBJ2-3; abundance: -; v_gene: TRBV28; d_gene: -; CDR3aa: CATTPWTDTQYF; CDR3nt: TGTGCCACCACCCCCTGGACAGATACGCAGTATTTT
j_gene: TRBJ2-3; abundance: -; v_gene: TRBV11-2; d_gene: -; CDR3aa: CASSLAGHVDTQYF; CDR3nt: TGTGCCAGCAGCCTGGCAGGCCATGTTGATACGCAGTATTTT
j_gene: TRBJ2-3; abundance: once; v_gene: TRBV7-8; d_gene: -; CDR3aa: CASSPTWEADTQYF; CDR3nt: TGTGCCAGCAGCCCAACCTGGGAGGCAGATACGCAGTATTTT
j_gene: TRBJ2-5; abundance: -; v_gene: TRBV30; d_gene: TRBD1; CDR3aa: CAWIKRGRGRETQYF; CDR3nt: TGTGCCTGGATTAAAAGGGGCAGGGGGCGGGAGACCCAGTACTTC
j_gene: TRBJ2-1; abundance: -; v_gene: TRBV18; d_gene: -; CDR3aa: CASSPGVSGNEQFF; CDR3nt: TGTGCCAGCTCACCAGGGGTATCGGGCAATGAGCAGTTCTTC
j_gene: TRBJ2-5; abundance: -; v_gene: TRBV2; d_gene: TRBD2; CDR3aa: CASSGTSGMGETQYF; CDR3nt: TGTGCCAGCAGTGGGACTAGCGGGATGGGGGAGACCCAGTACTTC
j_gene: TRBJ1-2; abundance: -; v_gene: TRBV14; d_gene: TRBD1; CDR3aa: CASSQSGQGFYGYTF; CDR3nt: TGTGCCAGCAGCCAATCGGGACAGGGCTTTTATGGCTACACCTTC
j_gene: TRBJ1-1; abundance: -; v_gene: TRBV29-1; d_gene: -; CDR3aa: CSVARLVDLTNTEAFF; CDR3nt: TGCAGCGTGGCCCGCCTAGTAGACCTTACAAACACTGAAGCTTTCTTT
j_gene: TRBJ2-5; abundance: once; v_gene: TRBV30; d_gene: -; CDR3aa: CAWSATRVQETQYF; CDR3nt: TGTGCCTGGAGTGCCACTAGGGTCCAAGAGACCCAGTACTTC
j_gene: TRBJ1-1; abundance: -; v_gene: TRBV25-1; d_gene: TRBD1; CDR3aa: CASSVRDRGSAFF; CDR3nt: TGTGCCAGCAGTGTCCGGGACAGAGGATCAGCTTTCTTT
j_gene: TRBJ2-5; abundance: -; v_gene: TRBV9; d_gene: TRBD2; CDR3aa: CASSPSGGTAETQYF; CDR3nt: TGTGCCAGCAGCCCTAGCGGGGGGACCGCAGAGACCCAGTACTTC
j_gene: TRBJ1-4; abundance: -; v_gene: TRBV5-4; d_gene: TRBD1; CDR3aa: CASSPTGGGEKLFF; CDR3nt: TGTGCCAGCAGCCCTACAGGGGGCGGGGAAAAACTGTTTTTT
j_gene: TRBJ2-2; abundance: -; v_gene: TRBV13; d_gene: TRBD2; CDR3aa: CASGWATSGNTGELFF; CDR3nt: TGTGCCAGCGGGTGGGCGACTAGCGGGAACACCGGGGAGCTGTTTTTT
j_gene: TRBJ2-3; abundance: -; v_gene: TRBV14; d_gene: -; CDR3aa: CASSRRATDTQYF; CDR3nt: TGTGCCAGCAGTCGCAGGGCCACAGATACGCAGTATTTT
j_gene: TRBJ2-5; abundance: -; v_gene: TRBV5-1; d_gene: -; CDR3aa: CASSPDGRTTQYF; CDR3nt: TGCGCCAGCAGCCCCGATGGCCGTACGACCCAGTACTTC
j_gene: TRBJ2-7; abundance: few; v_gene: TRBV4-3; d_gene: TRBD1; CDR3aa: CASSPDRGNYEQYF; CDR3nt: TGCGCCAGCAGCCCAGACAGGGGGAACTACGAGCAGTACTTC
j_gene: TRBJ2-7; abundance: -; v_gene: TRBV25-1; d_gene: TRBD1; CDR3aa: CASSEYRKGGADEQYF; CDR3nt: TGTGCCAGCAGTGAATATAGGAAAGGGGGCGCGGACGAGCAGTACTTC
j_gene: TRBJ2-5; abundance: -; v_gene: TRBV4-2; d_gene: -; CDR3aa: CASSQGSAGLYF; CDR3nt: TGTGCCAGCAGCCAAGGATCGGCGGGATTGTACTTC
j_gene: TRBJ1-1; abundance: -; v_gene: TRBV30; d_gene: -; CDR3aa: CAWTQPTALEAFF; CDR3nt: TGTGCCTGGACCCAACCGACAGCACTTGAAGCTTTCTTT
j_gene: TRBJ2-1; abundance: -; v_gene: TRBV28; d_gene: -; CDR3aa: CASSRTYNEQFF; CDR3nt: TGTGCCAGCAGCCGAACATACAATGAGCAGTTCTTC
j_gene: TRBJ2-3; abundance: -; v_gene: TRBV13; d_gene: -; CDR3aa: CASSSEGHLTDTQYF; CDR3nt: TGTGCCAGCAGCTCCGAAGGACACCTCACAGATACGCAGTATTTT
j_gene: TRBJ2-5; abundance: -; v_gene: TRBV25-1; d_gene: -; CDR3aa: CASSEPGRETQYF; CDR3nt: TGTGCCAGCAGTGAACCAGGGCGGGAGACCCAGTACTTC
j_gene: TRBJ2-7; abundance: -; v_gene: TRBV9; d_gene: -; CDR3aa: CASNTTYEQYF; CDR3nt: TGTGCCAGTAACACAACCTACGAGCAGTACTTC
j_gene: TRBJ1-1; abundance: -; v_gene: TRBV11-2; d_gene: -; CDR3aa: CASKGLMGNTEAFF; CDR3nt: TGTGCCAGCAAAGGTCTTATGGGGAACACTGAAGCTTTCTTT
j_gene: TRBJ2-1; abundance: few; v_gene: TRBV18; d_gene: -; CDR3aa: CASSPQNEQFF; CDR3nt: TGTGCCAGCTCACCACAGAATGAGCAGTTCTTC
j_gene: TRBJ2-2; abundance: -; v_gene: TRBV30; d_gene: -; CDR3aa: CAWSARRSSGELFF; CDR3nt: TGTGCCTGGAGTGCGCGACGTAGCTCCGGGGAGCTGTTTTTT
j_gene: TRBJ2-3; abundance: -; v_gene: TRBV18; d_gene: -; CDR3aa: CASSPLGGGTDTQYF; CDR3nt: TGTGCCAGCTCACCCCTAGGGGGGGGCACAGATACGCAGTATTTT
j_gene: TRBJ2-1; abundance: -; v_gene: TRBV30; d_gene: TRBD2; CDR3aa: CAWRAGVYNEQFF; CDR3nt: TGTGCCTGGAGGGCGGGAGTTTACAATGAGCAGTTCTTC
j_gene: TRBJ2-3; abundance: -; v_gene: TRBV18; d_gene: TRBD2; CDR3aa: CASSPQNPSAGGTDTQYF; CDR3nt: TGTGCCAGCTCACCACAAAACCCCTCAGCGGGAGGAACAGATACGCAGTATTTT
j_gene: TRBJ2-5; abundance: once; v_gene: TRBV12-5; d_gene: -; CDR3aa: CASGPPEGASETQYF; CDR3nt: TGTGCTAGTGGGCCGCCGGAGGGGGCCAGTGAGACCCAGTACTTC
j_gene: TRBJ2-1; abundance: -; v_gene: TRBV5-1; d_gene: TRBD2; CDR3aa: CASSTGTSGGENEQFF; CDR3nt: TGCGCCAGCAGCACAGGGACTAGCGGAGGCGAGAATGAGCAGTTCTTC
j_gene: TRBJ2-7; abundance: -; v_gene: TRBV13; d_gene: -; CDR3aa: CASSRAPYASEQYF; CDR3nt: TGTGCCAGCAGCCGGGCCCCATACGCCTCCGAGCAGTACTTC
j_gene: TRBJ2-7; abundance: -; v_gene: TRBV29-1; d_gene: TRBD1; CDR3aa: CSVRQGVAYEQYF; CDR3nt: TGCAGCGTCCGACAGGGGGTTGCCTACGAGCAGTACTTC
j_gene: TRBJ2-1; abundance: once; v_gene: TRBV5-1; d_gene: TRBD1; CDR3aa: CASRTGDNEQFF; CDR3nt: TGCGCCAGCCGGACAGGGGACAATGAGCAGTTCTTC